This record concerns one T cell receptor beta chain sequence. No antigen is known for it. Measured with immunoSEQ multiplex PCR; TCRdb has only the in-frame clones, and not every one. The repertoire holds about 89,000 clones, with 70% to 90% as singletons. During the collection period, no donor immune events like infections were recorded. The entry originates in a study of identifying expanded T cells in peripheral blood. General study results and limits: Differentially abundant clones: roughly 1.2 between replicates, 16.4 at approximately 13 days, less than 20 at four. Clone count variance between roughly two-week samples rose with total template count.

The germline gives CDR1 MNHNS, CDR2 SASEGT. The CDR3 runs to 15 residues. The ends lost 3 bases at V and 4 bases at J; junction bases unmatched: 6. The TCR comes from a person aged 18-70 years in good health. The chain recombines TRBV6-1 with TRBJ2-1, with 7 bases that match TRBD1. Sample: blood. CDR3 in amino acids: CASSDRTGAYNEQFF. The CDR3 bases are TGTGCCAGCAGTGACCGGACAGGAGCTTACAATGAGCAGTTCTTC.